The sequence of this TCR beta chain was determined in a study of T cells in Graves' hyperthyroidism and ophthalmopathy. V dropped 4 bases and J dropped 6; count of bases not matched to a gene: 5. Per the germline V gene, CDR1 is SQVTM and CDR2 is ANQGSEA. This CDR3 spans 13 amino acids. What was amplified from RNA transcripts were TCR beta CDR3 regions. In the first-round RT-PCR of the TCR CDR3, the HTBI primer set was used. MiXCR, run by TCRdb on the multiplex PCR reads, gives a single entry per CDR3 protein. Seen here are roughly 750,000 distinct CDR3 sequences, roughly 15% observed once, and the top ten hold roughly 8%. Researchers defined stable Graves' hyperthyroidism as no ophthalmopathy progression within 18 months. Thyroid ultrasound and orbital computed tomography, with clinical symptoms and serum thyroxine and TRAb, informed diagnoses.

Sequenced sample: blood. The rearrangement joins TRBV29-1 to TRBJ2-3; 9 bases match TRBD2. This receptor was obtained from a man between 18 and 35 years old with Graves' hyperthyroidism. The CDR3 sequence: CSVVGSGSDTQYF. CDR3 bases: TGCAGCGTTGTGGGTAGCGGGAGTGATACGCAGTATTTT.